These 6 T cell receptor beta chains were all obtained from the same sample, sequenced in a study of cytomegalovirus exposure and HLA in healthy donors. Sequencing was performed with immunoSEQ multiplex PCR; in TCRdb, only in-frame clones are kept and a portion is missing. Of approximately 200,000 clones detected, over 80% appear once; the ten largest clones hold 1.1%. The sequencing sample was made of PBMCs. These receptors were obtained from a woman between 18 and 29 years old in good health and CMV-seronegative.

J is TRBJ2-7 and V is TRBV19, with TRBD1 as a possible D gene (5 bases). Germline CDR1 and CDR2: LNHDA and SQIVND (reference sequence). This CDR3 is 14 amino acids long. CDR3 region: CAYPPGRSSYEQYF. The CDR3 DNA follows: TGTGCGTACCCCCCAGGGCGATCGTCCTACGAGCAGTACTTC.

V is TRBV5-1 and J is TRBJ2-1; 9 bases fit TRBD1. V was pared by 4 bases and J by 2 bases, with 16 bases of the junction left unmatched. This CDR3 has 19 amino acids. Germline-derived CDR1 and CDR2 are SGHRS and YFSETQ. The CDR3 here is CASSRTGVPLRGTYNEQFF. The CDR3 nucleotides are TGCGCCAGCAGCCGGACAGGGGTACCACTAAGGGGGACCTACAATGAGCAGTTCTTC.

This clone was found once. DNA for the CDR3: TGTGCCAGCAGTTATCTACCCCTTGGGCTAGCGGGTAGCACAGATACGCAGTATTTT. Encoded protein: CASSYLPLGLAGSTDTQYF. This chain joins TRBV27 and TRBJ2-3; 8 bases match TRBD2. J was trimmed by 0 bases and V by 4 bases; bases with no gene match: 15. The CDR3 covers 19 residues. Germline loops: CDR1 MNHEY, CDR2 SMNVEV (reference sequence).

The chain has TRBV2 and TRBJ1-1; D remains ambiguous. The CDR3 is 14 residues long. Trimming took off 3 bases at V and 1 base at J, with 9 bases between the two ends. From germline, CDR1 is SNHLY and CDR2 FYNNEI. The CDR3 DNA sequence: TGTGCCAGCAGTGATCGCAGACAGAACACTGAAGCTTTCTTT. This encodes CASSDRRQNTEAFF.

The V and J genes are TRBV19 and TRBJ2-1, with D unclear. V was cut by 7 bases and J by 1 base, with 11 bases left in between. This CDR3 is 14 amino acids long. Germline CDR1 is LNHDA and CDR2 is SQIVND (reference sequence). This chain's CDR3 is CASTTSLSYNEQFF. The CDR3 nucleotides are TGTGCCAGTACAACAAGTCTTTCCTACAATGAGCAGTTCTTC.

The genes are TRBV2 and TRBJ2-7; possibly TRBD2 for D (6 bases). The V and J ends lost 1 base and 4 bases respectively, with 11 bases between them. The length of the CDR3 is 14 residues. Germline V gene lookup returns CDR1 SNHLY and CDR2 FYNNEI. The CDR3 DNA sequence: TGTGCCAGCAGTGAAGGGGGGGTACGGTACGAGCAGTACTTC. This gives the protein CASSEGGVRYEQYF. The variable domain in full, with the rest retrieved from reference TRBV2 and TRBJ2-7, is EPEVTQTPSHQVTQMGQEVILRCVPISNHLYFYWYRQILGQKVEFLVSFYNNEISEKSEIFDDQFSVERPDGSNFTLKIRSTKLEDSAMYFCASSEGGVRYEQYFGPGTRLTVT.